One and the same sample provided the 23 T cell receptor beta chains below, sequenced in a study of STAT5B mutations in CD4+ large granular lymphocyte leukemia. Produced via immunoSEQ multiplex PCR; TCRdb's table is partial and in-frame only. The sample records 37,000 or so clones, about four fifths being singletons. The specimen was CD4+ T cells from blood buffy coats. These TCRs come from a human donor in good health.

The chain couples TRBV6-5 to TRBJ1-1; D possibly corresponds to TRBD1 (5 bases). The V and J ends lost 6 bases and 6 bases respectively, with 17 bases between them. Germline V gives CDR1 MNHEY, CDR2 SVGAGI. CDR3 size: 14 residues. In DNA, the CDR3 is TGTGCCAGCAGAACCTTCCAGGGTGTCGCTGAAGCTTTCTTT. The encoded protein is CASRTFQGVAEAFF.

V is TRBV6-1 and J is TRBJ1-6, with D unclear. This CDR3 contains 13 residues. V lost 6 bases and J 5 bases, leaving 8 bases between the germline ends. CDR1 is MNHNS and CDR2 is SASEGT in the germline V gene. The CDR3 sequence is CASRPVDNSPLHF. As DNA, the CDR3 is TGTGCCAGCAGACCGGTAGATAATTCACCCCTCCACTTT.

The chain is built from TRBV15 and TRBJ2-3, with D unclear. The CDR3 is 14 amino acids. Germline CDR1 and CDR2: LNHNV and YYDKDF (reference sequence). The V and J ends lost 1 base and 3 bases respectively, with 8 bases between them. DNA for the CDR3: TGTGCCACCAGCAGAGGACAAGTGACAGATACGCAGTATTTT. This translates into CATSRGQVTDTQYF. Using reference TRBV15 and TRBJ2-3 for the parts outside the CDR3, the full variable domain is DAMVIQNPRYQVTQFGKPVTLSCSQTLNHNVMYWYQQKSSQAPKLLFHYYDKDFNNEADTPDNFQSRRPNTSFCFLDIRSPGLGDTAMYLCATSRGQVTDTQYFGPGTRLTVL.

The chain recombines TRBV7-9 with TRBJ2-1, with a possible D match to TRBD1 (6 bases). Trimming took 6 bases from V and 4 from J, leaving 16 bases between them. Germline CDR1 reads SEHNR; CDR2 reads FQNEAQ (reference sequence). CDR3 length: 15 residues. CDR3 residues: CASSLDGGLYNEQFF. In DNA form, the CDR3 reads TGTGCCAGCAGTCTAGATGGGGGCCTTTACAATGAGCAGTTCTTC.

This chain connects TRBV7-3 to TRBJ2-3; perhaps TRBD2 as D (6 bases). In germline, CDR1 is SGHTA, CDR2 FQGTGA. The CDR3 spans 15 residues. V was shortened by 3 bases and J by 3 bases, with 13 bases between the two germline ends. The CDR3 is CASSFYGRGTDTQYF. The DNA of the CDR3 is TGTGCCAGCAGCTTTTACGGGAGAGGGACAGATACGCAGTATTTT.

The chain uses TRBV18 and TRBJ2-7; possible D gene TRBD2, 7 bases. V gave up 0 bases and J gave up 3 bases, with 12 bases separating them. CDR3 length: 15 amino acids. Germline loops: CDR1 KGHSH, CDR2 LQKENI. For the CDR3, the DNA is TGTGCCAGCTCACCACCGGCGGGGGCTCACTACGAGCAGTACTTC. This encodes CASSPPAGAHYEQYF. The entire variable domain, with the rest obtained from reference TRBV18 and TRBJ2-7, is as follows: NAGVMQNPRHLVRRRGQEARLRCSPMKGHSHVYWYRQLPEEGLKFMVYLQKENIIDESGMPKERFSAEFPKEGPSILRIQQVVRGDSAAYFCASSPPAGAHYEQYFGPGTRLTVT.

The chain joins TRBV6-1 to TRBJ2-6, with D tentatively TRBD1 (6 bases). Germline assignment: CDR1 MNHNS and CDR2 SASEGT. Trimming took 5 bases from V and 2 from J, leaving 10 bases between them. The CDR3 is 15 amino acids. The CDR3 loop reads CASSSAGAGANVLTF. DNA for the CDR3: TGTGCCAGCAGTTCCGCAGGGGCTGGGGCCAACGTCCTGACTTTC.

The genes are TRBV9 and TRBJ2-2; D unresolved. Germline CDR1 SGDLS, CDR2 YYNGEE. There are 14 residues in the CDR3. The V gene lost 4 bases and the J gene lost 0 bases, with 7 bases spanning the gap. The CDR3 region is CASSPAANTGELFF. The CDR3 DNA reads TGTGCCAGCAGCCCCGCCGCGAACACCGGGGAGCTGTTTTTT.

This clone has a handful of counts. The gene calls are TRBV5-1 and TRBJ2-5, with D perhaps being TRBD1 or TRBD2 (5 bases each). The CDR3 has 15 residues. The ends were cut back, 0 bases at V and 4 bases at J, with 13 bases in the middle. CDR1 SGHRS and CDR2 YFSETQ come from the germline V gene. This chain's CDR3 is CASSLVGDPRETQYF. In DNA, the CDR3 is TGCGCCAGCAGCTTGGTCGGGGACCCAAGAGAGACCCAGTACTTC.

This clone has a handful of counts. The rearrangement uses TRBV19 and TRBJ1-1; D remains unclear. The CDR3 is 16 amino acids. The V gene lost 7 bases and the J gene lost 3 bases, with 21 bases spanning the gap. Germline CDR1 reads LNHDA; CDR2 reads SQIVND (reference sequence). CDR3 region: CASKFTPSSAYTEAFF. The CDR3 DNA sequence: TGTGCCAGTAAGTTCACCCCTTCCTCAGCGTACACTGAAGCTTTCTTT.

The chain is built from TRBV30 and TRBJ1-2; D remains unclear. The CDR3 covers 13 residues. Per germline, CDR1 GTSNPN and CDR2 SVGIG (reference sequence). The V gene lost 3 bases and the J gene lost 0 bases, with 8 bases spanning the gap. This CDR3 reads CAWSPSANYGYTF. DNA for the CDR3: TGTGCCTGGAGCCCGTCAGCTAACTATGGCTACACCTTC.

The J gene is TRBJ2-1, the V gene TRBV5-1; D gene uncertain. The CDR3 loop spans 16 amino acids. Trimming took off 0 bases at V and 2 bases at J, with 12 bases between the two ends. The germline V gene encodes CDR1 SGHRS and CDR2 YFSETQ. The CDR3 sequence: CASSLADMAPYNEQFF. CDR3 sequence (DNA): TGCGCCAGCAGCTTGGCCGACATGGCCCCCTACAATGAGCAGTTCTTC. Based on the CDR3 plus reference TRBV5-1 and TRBJ2-1, the full variable domain is KAGVTQTPRYLIKTRGQQVTLSCSPISGHRSVSWYQQTPGQGLQFLFEYFSETQRNKGNFPGRFSGRQFSNSRSEMNVSTLELGDSALYLCASSLADMAPYNEQFFGPGTRLTVL.

V and J are TRBV5-4 and TRBJ2-2, with a weak D call TRBD2 (5 bases). This CDR3 has 15 residues. V was clipped by 4 bases and J by 0 bases, with 10 bases between them. Germline V gives CDR1 SGHNT, CDR2 YYREEE (reference sequence). As DNA, the CDR3 is TGTGCCAGCAGCGGCGGACTGCCGAACACCGGGGAGCTGTTTTTT. Translated: CASSGGLPNTGELFF.

The table lists this clone with a count of one. This chain connects TRBV11-2 to TRBJ1-3, with 7 bases that match TRBD1. This CDR3 spans 16 amino acids. The ends lost 5 bases at V and 1 base at J; junction bases unmatched: 8. Germline V gene sequence: CDR1 SGHAT, CDR2 FQNNGV. This CDR3 is CASSPSDRRSGNTIYF. DNA of the CDR3: TGTGCCAGCAGCCCTTCGGACAGGCGGTCTGGAAACACCATATATTTT.

The chain links TRBV2 to TRBJ2-2, with 7 bases matching TRBD2. This CDR3 comprises 15 residues. The germline V gene encodes CDR1 SNHLY and CDR2 FYNNEI. V dropped 3 bases and J dropped 4; count of bases not matched to a gene: 5. The CDR3 DNA reads as TGTGCCAGCAGTGAGACTCGCGGGGGCACCGGGGAGCTGTTTTTT. This gives the protein CASSETRGGTGELFF.

This clone was picked up a small number of times. The chain carries TRBV25-1 and TRBJ2-7; 8 positions match TRBD2. Germline CDR1 is MGHDK and CDR2 is SYGVNS. This CDR3 is built from 13 residues. The V and J ends lost 4 bases and 3 bases, in that order; junction bases with no gene match: 2. The CDR3 is CASSASGGYEQYF. Written as DNA, the CDR3 is TGTGCCAGCAGTGCGAGCGGGGGCTACGAGCAGTACTTC.

This clone was detected once. J is TRBJ2-2 and V is TRBV21-1; the table gives TRBD2 as D, unverified against the DNA. TRBV21-1 is termed a pseudogene. This CDR3 is 16 amino acids long. CDR3 coding DNA: TGTGCCAGCTCAAGACGGGGGGAGGGGAGGACCGGGGAGCTGTTTTTT. Residues: CASSRRGEGRTGELFF.

This chain links TRBV19 with TRBJ2-7; tentatively, D is TRBD1 or TRBD2 (5 bases each). The germline CDR1 and CDR2 sequences are LNHDA and SQIVND (reference sequence). V was pared by 7 bases and J by 2 bases, with 15 bases between. The CDR3 is 14 amino acids. CDR3 in amino acids: CASNPGTKAYEQYF. The CDR3 region has the DNA TGTGCCAGTAACCCCGGGACCAAGGCCTACGAGCAGTACTTC.

V and J are TRBV29-1 and TRBJ2-7; no reliable D call. This CDR3 has 11 amino acids. Trimming shortened V by 4 bases and J by 4 bases, and 8 bases separated the two germline ends. Germline CDR1 reads SQVTM; CDR2 reads ANQGSEA. CDR3 in amino acids: CSVVKTYEQYF. The DNA of the CDR3 is TGCAGCGTTGTGAAGACTTACGAGCAGTACTTC.

This chain connects TRBV29-1 to TRBJ2-5; D gene unclear. Germline V gene data show CDR1 as SQVTM and CDR2 as ANQGSEA. The CDR3 is 14 residues long. Trimming removed 5 bases at V and 2 bases at J, with 15 bases between. DNA for the CDR3: TGCAGCGTTCCCCGAGTCGGGTCTCAAGAGACCCAGTACTTC. Its translation: CSVPRVGSQETQYF. The whole variable domain, filled in from reference TRBV29-1 and TRBJ2-5, reads SAVISQKPSRDICQRGTSLTIQCQVDSQVTMMFWYRQQPGQSLTLIATANQGSEATYESGFVIDKFPISRPNLTFSTLTVSNMSPEDSSIYLCSVPRVGSQETQYFGPGTRLLVL.

This sequence joins TRBV5-1 and TRBJ2-1, with D perhaps being TRBD1 or TRBD2 (6 bases each). The CDR3 runs to 15 residues. Deletions cut 6 bases from V and 4 bases from J, with 17 bases between. The germline gives CDR1 SGHRS, CDR2 YFSETQ. The CDR3 DNA reads TGCGCCAGCAACCCGGAGGGGGATATTTACAATGAGCAGTTCTTC. This encodes CASNPEGDIYNEQFF.

V usage is TRBV5-1 and J usage is TRBJ2-5, with 8 bases identical to TRBD1. The CDR3 runs to 12 residues. V was clipped by 6 bases and J by 2 bases; unmatched bases: 0. The germline V gene encodes CDR1 SGHRS and CDR2 YFSETQ. The CDR3 DNA is TGCGCCAGCAACAGGGGGCAAGAGACCCAGTACTTC. It encodes CASNRGQETQYF.

This clone is a singleton in its sample. V usage is TRBV25-1 and J usage is TRBJ2-1; tentative D call: TRBD1 (6 bases). V gave up 4 bases and J gave up 4 bases, with 17 bases separating them. This CDR3 has 16 residues. Looked up from germline, CDR1 is MGHDK and CDR2 is SYGVNS. The CDR3 spells CASSGTGTKSYNEQFF. The DNA of the CDR3 is TGTGCCAGCAGTGGAACCGGGACAAAAAGTTACAATGAGCAGTTCTTC.